This entry describes one T cell receptor beta chain. Its antigen is not identified. The sample is drawn from a study of a mutant IDH1 vaccine in newly diagnosed glioma. About the study: Following radiotherapy alone, or alongside temozolomide cycles, vaccination was started after an interval of 4-6 weeks. Treated individuals were about 62% male and around 38% female, averaging approximately 40 years of age. Most patients had radiochemotherapy with temozolomide before enrollment; others had one alone.

The ends were cut back, 3 bases at V and 0 bases at J, with 8 bases in the middle. CDR1 and CDR2 (germline): MNHEY, SMNVEV (reference sequence). The CDR3 spans 14 residues. As to time point: week 11, during vaccination. Each dose of the vaccine consisted of 300 ug of mutant IDH1 20-mer peptide, with topical imiquimod. Overall study findings and caveats: Overall, more than 85% of patients had vaccine-induced immune responses.

Clones were sequenced by immunoSEQ multiplex PCR, and TCRdb holds only the in-frame ones, with some missing. The repertoire holds around 120,000 clones, with 80% as singletons. The TCR originated in a middle-aged man with glioma. The chain links TRBV27 to TRBJ1-1; TRBD1 might be the D (5 bases). The sample in question was PBMCs, obtained from a glioma patient whose treatment included an IDH1 peptide vaccine. The chain's CDR3 is CASSFDSLNTEAFF. The CDR3 DNA reads as TGTGCCAGCAGTTTTGACAGCTTGAACACTGAAGCTTTCTTT.